This is a list of T cell receptor beta chains from one sample in a study of cytomegalovirus exposure and HLA in healthy donors. This table comes from immunoSEQ multiplex PCR, and its TCRdb copy is limited to in-frame clones, with some not included. Of about 130,000 clones listed, about 81% are singletons. Sample: PBMCs. These receptors came from a woman between 40 and 50 years old in good health and CMV-seropositive. CDR3s include the opening cysteine and the closing phenylalanine or tryptophan. Fields, in order: clone size, D gene, V gene, J gene, CDR3 protein, CDR3 DNA. The D gene is left open where the match is weak. Size is omitted from some rows. Given values are once, few, many or a class for expanded clones.

.	.	TRBV5-1	TRBJ2-7	CASSLDGYEQYF	TGCGCCAGCAGCTTGGACGGCTACGAGCAGTACTTC
.	.	TRBV6-1	TRBJ1-1	CASSTDRIKAFF	TGTGCCAGCAGCACTGACAGGATTAAAGCTTTCTTT
.	.	TRBV6-1	TRBJ2-1	CASSEFGNGANEQFF	TGTGCCAGCAGTGAGTTCGGGAACGGAGCCAATGAGCAGTTCTTC
.	.	TRBV19	TRBJ2-7	CASRRGGLGFYEQYF	TGTGCCAGTAGGCGAGGGGGTCTGGGTTTCTACGAGCAGTACTTC
few	TRBD2	TRBV4-2	TRBJ2-1	CASSQQPGLAGADLNEQFF	TGTGCCAGCAGCCAACAACCGGGACTAGCGGGAGCGGACCTCAATGAGCAGTTCTTC
.	.	TRBV27	TRBJ1-2	CASSLSQGRDGYTF	TGTGCCAGCAGTTTATCGCAGGGAAGGGATGGCTACACCTTC
.	TRBD1	TRBV18	TRBJ2-1	CASSPGQEPFNEQFF	TGTGCCAGCTCACCGGGACAGGAGCCTTTCAATGAGCAGTTCTTC
.	TRBD1	TRBV11-1	TRBJ1-1	CASSARQGLNTEAFF	TGTGCCAGCAGCGCAAGACAGGGATTGAACACTGAAGCTTTCTTT
few	TRBD1	TRBV11-2	TRBJ2-7	CASRRTGPHEQYF	TGTGCCAGCAGACGGACAGGGCCCCACGAGCAGTACTTC
.	.	TRBV7-9	TRBJ1-5	CASSQAGSGNQPQHF	TGTGCCAGCAGCCAAGCGGGCAGCGGCAATCAGCCCCAGCATTTT
.	TRBD1	TRBV9	TRBJ1-3	CASSGGGGWTGGRTGNTIYF	TGTGCCAGCAGCGGAGGGGGTGGGTGGACAGGGGGCCGGACTGGAAACACCATATATTTT
once	TRBD2	TRBV5-4	TRBJ2-7	CASSIGLAVGEQYF	TGTGCCAGCAGCATCGGACTAGCGGTGGGCGAGCAGTACTTC
once	.	TRBV6-5	TRBJ1-1	CASSIETGLTEAFF	TGTGCCAGCAGTATAGAAACAGGGTTGACTGAAGCTTTCTTT
.	TRBD1	TRBV11-2	TRBJ1-2	CASSLGQGAYGYTF	TGTGCCAGCAGCTTAGGACAGGGGGCATATGGCTACACCTTC
.	.	TRBV7-9	TRBJ1-1	CASRDRNTEAFF	TGTGCCAGCAGAGACAGGAACACTGAAGCTTTCTTT
.	.	TRBV29-1	TRBJ1-2	CSARATNYGYTF	TGCAGCGCCCGCGCGACTAACTATGGCTACACCTTC
.	TRBD1	TRBV7-2	TRBJ2-7	CASGRQGPYEQYF	TGTGCCAGCGGGCGACAGGGGCCCTACGAGCAGTACTTC
.	.	TRBV19	TRBJ2-7	CASSQPRGRASYEQYF	TGTGCCAGTAGTCAACCGCGGGGCAGGGCGTCCTACGAGCAGTACTTC
.	.	TRBV10-1	TRBJ1-3	CASYQGFFGNTIYF	TGCGCCAGCTACCAGGGGTTTTTTGGAAACACCATATATTTT
.	.	TRBV7-8	TRBJ1-5	CASSPRGNSNQPQHF	TGTGCCAGCAGCCCCCGGGGGAATAGCAATCAGCCCCAGCATTTT
.	TRBD1	TRBV28	TRBJ1-3	CASSGLGTGETNTIYF	TGTGCCAGCAGTGGCCTCGGGACAGGGGAGACAAACACCATATATTTT
.	TRBD1	TRBV30	TRBJ1-2	CAWTTGQGATGYTF	TGTGCCTGGACCACCGGACAGGGGGCTACTGGCTACACCTTC
.	.	TRBV28	TRBJ1-2	CASSGGHNYGYTF	TGTGCCTCTAGCGGGGGGCATAACTATGGCTACACCTTC
.	.	TRBV6-5	TRBJ1-5	CASSLGTPYSNQPQHF	TGTGCCAGCAGTTTGGGCACACCCTATAGCAATCAGCCCCAGCATTTT
.	.	TRBV23-1	TRBJ2-7	CASSRPRLRGPTSYEQYF	TGCGCCAGCAGTCGACCACGCCTCAGGGGTCCGACCTCCTACGAGCAGTACTTC
.	TRBD1	TRBV4-1	TRBJ1-2	CASSRDRGNYGYTF	TGCGCCAGCAGCCGAGACAGGGGTAACTATGGCTACACCTTC
.	.	TRBV6-6	TRBJ2-3	CASSYSERSTDTQYF	TGTGCCAGCAGTTACTCGGAGCGGAGCACAGATACGCAGTATTTT
few	.	TRBV7-7	TRBJ2-5	CASSRDSVETQYF	TGTGCTAGCAGCCGGGACTCAGTGGAGACCCAGTACTTC
.	.	TRBV29-1	TRBJ1-2	CSVDSVLSEGYTF	TGCAGCGTTGATTCGGTCCTAAGTGAAGGCTACACCTTC
.	TRBD2	TRBV19	TRBJ2-3	CASSTTLAGGVTQYF	TGTGCCAGTAGTACTACCCTAGCGGGAGGGGTTACGCAGTATTTT
.	.	TRBV25-1	TRBJ1-6	CASRGEQGISPLHF	TGTGCCAGCAGAGGGGAACAGGGCATTTCACCCCTCCACTTT
.	.	TRBV6-1	TRBJ2-5	CASSEGFWNSLKETQYF	TGTGCCAGCAGTGAAGGGTTTTGGAATAGCCTAAAAGAGACCCAGTACTTC
.	.	TRBV5-1	TRBJ1-6	CASSLGVGGGNSPLHF	TGCGCCAGCAGCTTGGGCGTTGGGGGGGGAAATTCACCCCTCCACTTT
few	.	TRBV6-6	TRBJ2-7	CASKGRGNGEQYF	TGTGCCAGCAAGGGCAGGGGAAATGGCGAGCAGTACTTC
.	.	TRBV6-1	TRBJ1-2	CASSEADRVYGYTF	TGTGCCAGCAGCGAGGCGGACAGAGTCTATGGCTACACCTTC
.	.	TRBV6-1	TRBJ1-2	CASSGSNRISVGYTF	TGTGCCAGCAGTGGTTCGAACAGGATCTCCGTTGGCTACACCTTC
.	.	TRBV30	TRBJ1-1	CAWLDRPNTEAFF	TGTGCCTGGTTAGACAGGCCGAACACTGAAGCTTTCTTT
few	TRBD1	TRBV7-2	TRBJ2-5	CASSSQTGAETQYF	TGTGCCAGCAGCTCACAGACAGGGGCCGAGACCCAGTACTTC
.	TRBD1	TRBV19	TRBJ1-3	CASSMTDRSSSGNTIYF	TGTGCCAGTAGTATGACGGACAGGTCAAGCTCTGGAAACACCATATATTTT
.	TRBD1	TRBV7-8	TRBJ1-1	CASSPRTGGASTEAFF	TGTGCCAGCAGCCCGAGGACAGGGGGCGCGAGCACTGAAGCTTTCTTT
.	TRBD1	TRBV6-1	TRBJ2-2	CASSGLGQGVSGELFF	TGTGCCAGCAGTGGTCTTGGACAGGGGGTTTCCGGGGAGCTGTTTTTT
.	.	TRBV7-9	TRBJ2-3	CASSPTGTSTDTQYF	TGTGCCAGCAGCCCGACCGGGACTAGCACAGATACGCAGTATTTT
.	TRBD1	TRBV27	TRBJ1-4	CASSQQGAANEKLFF	TGTGCCAGCAGTCAACAGGGGGCGGCTAATGAAAAACTGTTTTTT
.	TRBD1	TRBV28	TRBJ2-7	CASSFVLDRGSPEQYF	TGTGCCAGCAGTTTCGTACTGGACAGGGGGTCACCCGAGCAGTACTTC
.	.	TRBV9	TRBJ2-5	CASSPRFQETQYF	TGTGCCAGCAGCCCCCGTTTTCAAGAGACCCAGTACTTC
.	.	TRBV28	TRBJ2-7	CASSIQTRPSYEQYF	TGTGCCAGCAGTATTCAGACAAGACCTTCCTACGAGCAGTACTTC
.	TRBD2	TRBV7-3	TRBJ2-3	CASSLGTSGGVDTQYF	TGTGCCAGCAGCTTAGGGACTAGCGGGGGAGTAGATACGCAGTATTTT
.	TRBD2	TRBV4-1	TRBJ2-2	CASSQELAGGSSTGELFF	TGCGCCAGCAGCCAAGAACTAGCGGGAGGTTCGAGCACCGGGGAGCTGTTTTTT
.	.	TRBV11-2	TRBJ1-6	CASSYRRGRDNSPLHF	TGTGCCAGCAGCTACAGGAGGGGGAGGGATAATTCACCCCTCCACTTT
few	.	TRBV5-1	TRBJ1-5	CASSLVGGDRQPQHF	TGCGCCAGCAGCTTGGTGGGAGGGGATAGGCAGCCCCAGCATTTT
once	TRBD2	TRBV6-5	TRBJ2-7	CASRTSGSSYEQYF	TGTGCCAGCAGGACTAGCGGATCCTCCTACGAGCAGTACTTC